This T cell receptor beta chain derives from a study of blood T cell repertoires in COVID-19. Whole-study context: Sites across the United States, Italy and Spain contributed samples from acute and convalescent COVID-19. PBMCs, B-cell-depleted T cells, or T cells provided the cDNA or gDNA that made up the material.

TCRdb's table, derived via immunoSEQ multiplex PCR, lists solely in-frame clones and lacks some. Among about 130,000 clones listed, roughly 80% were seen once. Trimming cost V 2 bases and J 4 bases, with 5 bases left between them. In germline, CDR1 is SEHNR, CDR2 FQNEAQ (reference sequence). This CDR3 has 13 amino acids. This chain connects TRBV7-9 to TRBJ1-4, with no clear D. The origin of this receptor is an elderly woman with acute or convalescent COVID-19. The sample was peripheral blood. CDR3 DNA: TGTGCCAGCAGCTTAACCAGTAATGAAAAACTGTTTTTT. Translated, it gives CASSLTSNEKLFF.